One and the same sample provided the 30 T cell receptor beta chains below, sequenced in a study of vaccination and CD4 T cells after COVID-19. Regarding treatment: approximately nine-day PBMC culture with coronavirus spike peptide pools or control peptides (ViraFEST assay). Unexposed donor CD4+ T cells predated the COVID-19 pandemic, collected 2011-2018. Their cognate antigens are unknown. The Oncomine TCR Beta short-read assay was what sequenced the DNA obtained from cultured CD4+ T cells. TCRdb re-analysed the PCR reads in MiXCR, keeping a single row per CDR3 protein. The table includes about 6,500 distinct CDR3 sequences, 50% to 55% detected once. Input material: CD4+ T cells from blood, cultured in vitro. These receptors came from a human donor in good health.

The genes are TRBV7-2 and TRBJ2-3; 8 nucleotides agree with TRBD2. Germline loops: CDR1 SGHTA, CDR2 FQGNSA. The junction had 8 bases not matched to a gene; V was cut back by 8 bases and J by 4 bases. The CDR3 sequence is 14 residues long. CDR3 DNA: TGTGCCAGCCTCCCGGGACTAGGGCCAGATACGCAGTATTTT. Translating it yields CASLPGLGPDTQYF.

This clonotype was found a few times. The CDR3 DNA is TGCAGCGCCTGGGTGACAGGGGGTACAGATACGCAGTATTTT. Residues: CSAWVTGGTDTQYF. The chain has TRBV20-1 and TRBJ2-3, with TRBD1 matching over 9 bases. This CDR3 has 14 amino acids. Germline V CDR1 and CDR2: DFQATT, SNEGSKA (reference sequence).

The rearrangement uses TRBV28 and TRBJ1-2, with no clear D. CDR3 length: 13 residues. Between the trimmed V and J ends, which lost 2 bases and 4 bases, there was a span of 8 bases. The germline gives CDR1 MDHEN, CDR2 SYDVKM. The CDR3 region is CASSLTQSYGYTF. CDR3 DNA: TGTGCCAGCAGTTTAACTCAGTCCTATGGCTACACCTTC.

This rearrangement joins TRBV18 to TRBJ1-4, with unresolved D. The CDR3 has 12 amino acids. The germline CDR1 and CDR2 sequences are KGHSH and LQKENI. The V end was cut by 2 bases, the J end by 7 bases, with 5 bases between. The DNA of the CDR3 is TGTGCCAGCTCACCATGGGGTGAAAAACTGTTTTTT. Amino acid sequence: CASSPWGEKLFF. The variable domain in full, with the rest retrieved from reference TRBV18 and TRBJ1-4, is NAGVMQNPRHLVRRRGQEARLRCSPMKGHSHVYWYRQLPEEGLKFMVYLQKENIIDESGMPKERFSAEFPKEGPSILRIQQVVRGDSAAYFCASSPWGEKLFFGSGTQLSVL.

The chain joins TRBV15 to TRBJ2-7; TRBD1 matches at 7 bases. This CDR3 comprises 14 residues. V lost 1 base to trimming and J lost 6 bases; unmatched junction nucleotides: 6. Germline V gene lookup returns CDR1 LNHNV and CDR2 YYDKDF (reference sequence). The CDR3 here is CATSRGSTGVEQYF. DNA of the CDR3: TGTGCCACCAGCAGAGGGTCCACAGGGGTCGAGCAGTACTTC.

V gene TRBV4-1 combines with J gene TRBJ2-3; the match to TRBD2 covers 14 bases. Germline V gene lookup returns CDR1 MGHRA and CDR2 YSYEKL. Trimming at V came to 2 bases and at J to 1 base, leaving 8 bases not matched to a gene. This CDR3 spans 19 amino acids. The CDR3 DNA sequence: TGCGCCAGCAGCCAAACTCCGGGACTAGCGGGAGCGGGCACAGATACGCAGTATTTT. Protein sequence: CASSQTPGLAGAGTDTQYF.

The chain employs TRBV20-1 and TRBJ1-2; D is ambiguous. The CDR3 covers 12 residues. Trimming removed 5 bases from V and 8 bases from J, with 15 bases in between. The germline gives CDR1 DFQATT, CDR2 SNEGSKA (reference sequence). CDR3 in amino acids: CSAHKDLRGYTF. In DNA form, the CDR3 reads TGCAGTGCTCATAAAGATCTTCGCGGCTACACCTTC.

This chain joins TRBV30 and TRBJ1-1; D is ambiguous. The V end was cut by 5 bases, the J end by 6 bases, with 10 bases between. Germline CDR1 and CDR2: GTSNPN and SVGIG (reference sequence). The CDR3 spans 11 residues. In nucleotides, the CDR3 is TGTGCCTGGTCATCACTGGCTGAAGCTTTCTTT. It encodes CAWSSLAEAFF.

The chain recombines TRBV5-4 with TRBJ2-7; a weak D match, TRBD2 (5 bases). The CDR3 extends over 11 amino acids. Germline CDR1 reads SGHNT; CDR2 reads YYREEE (reference sequence). Trimming took off 7 bases at V and 4 bases at J, with 9 bases between the two ends. CDR3: CASGGQYEQYF. The CDR3 DNA follows: TGTGCCAGCGGAGGCCAATACGAGCAGTACTTC.

The chain links TRBV5-4 to TRBJ2-3; TRBD2 agrees at 7 bases. The CDR3 totals 18 residues. Germline V CDR1 and CDR2: SGHNT, YYREEE (reference sequence). The V gene end was trimmed by 0 bases and the J gene end by 5 bases; junction bases not matched to a gene: 15. CDR3 in amino acids: CASSLGASNKWGGDTQYF. The CDR3 nucleotides are TGTGCCAGCAGCTTGGGAGCATCGAACAAGTGGGGGGGAGATACGCAGTATTTT.

The rearrangement joins TRBV7-9 to TRBJ2-3, with TRBD2 as a possible D gene (5 bases). The V end lost 5 bases, the J end lost 5 bases, and 14 bases lay between the germline ends. Germline lookup yields CDR1 SEHNR and CDR2 FQNEAQ (reference sequence). This CDR3 spans 14 amino acids. The CDR3 DNA reads TGTGCCAGCAGCGTCGGACTGGATAAAGATACGCAGTATTTT. Its protein product is CASSVGLDKDTQYF.

V is TRBV11-2 and J is TRBJ2-7; tentatively, D is TRBD2 (7 bases). The CDR3 consists of 15 residues. With 5 bases removed from V and 5 bases from J, the gap between germline ends came to 19 bases. Germline CDR1 reads SGHAT; CDR2 reads FQNNGV. CDR3 sequence reads: CASSLNPGGANEQYF. The DNA for the CDR3 is TGTGCCAGCAGCCTAAACCCTGGGGGGGCCAACGAGCAGTACTTC.

A few counts support this clonotype. The gene calls are TRBV20-1 and TRBJ2-3, with D possibly matching TRBD1 (5 bases). Germline V gene sequence: CDR1 DFQATT, CDR2 SNEGSKA (reference sequence). The CDR3 is 11 residues long. The V and J ends lost 0 bases and 8 bases respectively, with 6 bases between them. The CDR3, as DNA: TGCAGTGCTAGAGAAGGGGCTACGCAGTATTTT. This sequence encodes CSAREGATQYF.

By sample share, this clonotype is large (0.1 to 1%). J is TRBJ2-1 and V is TRBV7-8, with 7 bases that match TRBD2. Germline V gene sequence: CDR1 SGHVS, CDR2 FQNEAQ. This CDR3 has 15 residues. The junction had 9 bases not matched to a gene; V was cut back by 0 bases and J by 10 bases. The CDR3 bases are TGTGCCAGCAGCTTAGCGCGGCTAGCGGTAGGGGAGCAGTTCTTC. Amino acid sequence: CASSLARLAVGEQFF.

CDR3 loop: CASSLVGRTSGGTDTQYF. In DNA form, the CDR3 reads TGTGCCAGCAGCTTAGTAGGGAGAACTAGCGGGGGCACAGATACGCAGTATTTT. J is TRBJ2-3 and V is TRBV7-9; 10 bases match TRBD2. There are 18 residues in the CDR3. CDR1 is SEHNR and CDR2 is FQNEAQ in the germline V gene (reference sequence). With V trimmed by 1 base and J by 1 base, 8 bases remained unmatched. The full variable domain, its missing parts supplied by reference TRBV7-9 and TRBJ2-3, is DTGVSQNPRHKITKRGQNVTFRCDPISEHNRLYWYRQTLGQGPEFLTYFQNEAQLEKSRLLSDRFSAERPKGSFSTLEIQRTEQGDSAMYLCASSLVGRTSGGTDTQYFGPGTRLTVL.

The chain uses TRBV12-3 or TRBV12-4 and TRBJ1-2; D might be TRBD1 (5 bases). Trimming pared 5 bases from V and 4 bases from J, leaving 14 bases between. The CDR3 covers 14 residues. Here the CDR3 DNA reads TGTGCCAGCAGTAATCCCGGGACGCTCTATGGCTACACCTTC. Encoded protein: CASSNPGTLYGYTF.

This clonotype has just a few counts. The CDR3: CSAPDPPRAAQETQYF. As DNA, the CDR3 is TGCAGTGCTCCCGATCCCCCCCGGGCAGCGCAAGAGACCCAGTACTTC. The chain carries TRBV20-1 and TRBJ2-5; D unresolved. Per the germline V gene, CDR1 is DFQATT and CDR2 is SNEGSKA (reference sequence). The V end was cut by 5 bases, the J end by 2 bases, with 21 bases between. The length of the CDR3 is 16 residues.

The DNA of the CDR3 is TGCGCCAGCAGCCCTGGACTAGCGGGGACGGATACGCAGTATTTT. Translating gives CASSPGLAGTDTQYF. The chain is built from TRBV5-1 and TRBJ2-3; TRBD2 agrees at 12 bases. Germline V gene lookup returns CDR1 SGHRS and CDR2 YFSETQ. Germline trimming cut 4 bases from V and 6 bases from J; bases unmatched to any gene: 6. The CDR3 runs 15 residues.

This clonotype was seen a few times. V is TRBV6-1 and J is TRBJ1-1; D gene uncertain. The CDR3 runs 11 residues. Germline-derived CDR1 and CDR2 are MNHNS and SASEGT. V shed 7 bases and J shed 11 bases, with 14 bases lying between them. This CDR3 reads CASKSVTWAFF. CDR3 DNA sequence: TGTGCCAGCAAGTCGGTGACCTGGGCTTTCTTT.

The rearrangement joins TRBV30 to TRBJ2-3, with 9 nucleotides matching TRBD1. The CDR3 is 16 residues long. Germline V CDR1 and CDR2: GTSNPN, SVGIG (reference sequence). V shed 2 bases, J shed 3 bases, and the junction held 9 bases outside the gene matches. CDR3 DNA sequence: TGTGCCTGGAGTCGGATCGGGACAGGGAATACAGATACGCAGTATTTT. It codes for CAWSRIGTGNTDTQYF.

V and J are TRBV11-2 and TRBJ1-2; D is unresolved. Germline CDR1 reads SGHAT; CDR2 reads FQNNGV. This CDR3 has 16 amino acids. Deletions cut 2 bases from V and 3 bases from J, with 16 bases between. The CDR3 loop is CASSLSDGLGDYGYTF. The CDR3 DNA is TGTGCCAGCAGCTTATCCGACGGCCTCGGGGACTATGGCTACACCTTC.

The V call is TRBV2, the J call TRBJ2-1; TRBD1 might be the D (5 bases). V shed 6 bases and J shed 14 bases, with 14 bases lying between them. The CDR3 spans 11 residues. Germline V CDR1 and CDR2: SNHLY, FYNNEI. This chain's CDR3 is CASRGAQRKFF. CDR3 coding DNA: TGTGCCAGCAGAGGGGCCCAGAGGAAGTTCTTC.

This sequence joins TRBV27 and TRBJ1-3; 7 nucleotides line up with TRBD1. Germline V lookup: CDR1 MNHEY, CDR2 SMNVEV (reference sequence). The trim removed 2 bases at V and 0 bases at J, leaving 4 bases unmatched. This CDR3 region has 16 residues. The CDR3 here is CASSLRGPDSGNTIYF. Here the CDR3 DNA reads TGTGCCAGCAGTTTAAGGGGGCCCGACTCTGGAAACACCATATATTTT.

This clonotype occurred once. The V call is TRBV20-1, the J call TRBJ2-1; D gene ambiguous. Germline CDR1 and CDR2: DFQATT and SNEGSKA (reference sequence). The CDR3 has 12 residues. With 6 bases removed from V and 7 bases from J, the gap between germline ends came to 13 bases. CDR3 coding DNA: TGCAGTGCCCCGTCGATGGGGAATGAGCAGTTCTTC. This codes for CSAPSMGNEQFF.

In its sample, this clonotype was seen a few times. The gene calls are TRBV25-1 and TRBJ2-3, with D unresolved. This CDR3 has 12 amino acids. V dropped 7 bases and J dropped 5 bases, with 10 bases sitting between them. From germline, CDR1 is MGHDK and CDR2 SYGVNS. The chain's CDR3 is CASIQAGDTQYF. The CDR3 DNA reads TGTGCCAGCATTCAAGCCGGAGATACGCAGTATTTT.

Only a few counts were recorded for this clonotype. The rearrangement joins TRBV28 to TRBJ2-5; the match to TRBD2 covers 7 bases. The CDR3 contains 18 residues. Germline V gene data show CDR1 as MDHEN and CDR2 as SYDVKM. V was clipped by 2 bases and J by 1 base; unmatched bases: 13. The CDR3 is CASSLGLAALGTQETQYF. In DNA, the CDR3 is TGTGCCAGCAGTTTAGGTCTAGCGGCGCTTGGAACCCAAGAGACCCAGTACTTC.

This sequence joins TRBV25-1 and TRBJ2-2; perhaps TRBD1 as D (6 bases). Germline V gene lookup returns CDR1 MGHDK and CDR2 SYGVNS. This CDR3 comprises 16 residues. V was cut by 4 bases and J by 4 bases, with 16 bases left in between. CDR3 loop: CASSARGGLSTGELFF. The CDR3 DNA reads as TGTGCCAGCAGTGCCCGTGGGGGCCTGAGCACCGGGGAGCTGTTTTTT.

This chain joins TRBV27 and TRBJ1-1; D call uncertain. Trimming pared 0 bases from V and 1 base from J, leaving 9 bases between. The germline V gene has CDR1 MNHEY and CDR2 SMNVEV (reference sequence). The length of the CDR3 is 15 residues. The DNA for the CDR3 is TGTGCCAGCAGTTTATCGGCAGGCTGGAACACTGAAGCTTTCTTT. Translation gives CASSLSAGWNTEAFF.

The chain combines TRBV19 with TRBJ2-1, with D possibly being TRBD1 (7 bases). Between the trimmed V and J ends, which lost 0 bases and 4 bases, there was a span of 19 bases. Germline CDR1 LNHDA, CDR2 SQIVND (reference sequence). The CDR3 has 18 amino acids. CDR3 loop: CASSIEGGAGQKYNEQFF. The CDR3 nucleotides read TGTGCCAGTAGTATAGAAGGGGGCGCGGGACAGAAATACAATGAGCAGTTCTTC.

This clonotype has only a few counts. The chain joins TRBV7-6 to TRBJ2-7; no firm D call. V lost 6 bases and J lost 0, with 15 bases in between. The CDR3 is made up of 15 amino acids. Germline CDR1 SGHVS, CDR2 FNYEAQ. Here the CDR3 DNA reads TGTGCCAGCAGTTCTCTTTACGGGTACTCCTACGAGCAGTACTTC. Its protein product is CASSSLYGYSYEQYF. The full variable domain, with the rest looked up from reference TRBV7-6 and TRBJ2-7, is GAGVSQSPRYKVTKRGQDVALRCDPISGHVSLYWYRQALGQGPEFLTYFNYEAQQDKSGLPNDRFSAERPEGSISTLTIQRTEQRDSAMYRCASSSLYGYSYEQYFGPGTRLTVT.